Here is one TCR beta chain with its context. This record comes from a study of cytomegalovirus exposure and HLA in healthy donors. This table comes from immunoSEQ multiplex PCR, and its TCRdb copy is limited to in-frame clones, with some not included. The sample has around 170,000 clones, more than 70% seen once. The germline V and J ends were trimmed by 7 bases and 4 bases, with 19 bases remaining between them. The germline gives CDR1 MNHEY, CDR2 SVGAGI. This CDR3 is built from 15 residues. The clonotype was recovered from a man in his late teens or twenties in good health and CMV-seronegative. The rearrangement uses TRBV6-5 and TRBJ1-1; weak D call: TRBD1 (6 bases). The sequenced material came from PBMCs. The CDR3 DNA reads as TGTGCCAGCATCCCATCGGAGGGAGGGGGCACTGAAGCTTTCTTT. Translated: CASIPSEGGGTEAFF.